The entry that follows covers one T cell receptor beta chain sequence. This clonotype was picked up one time. The antigen this receptor binds is unknown. Per-nucleotide qualities are absent, and no much larger clonotype sits a single base away. One read alone is weak evidence. The time point label of this sample denotes: before preoperative PTX-NDP chemotherapy. Before surgery, patients were given paclitaxel-nedaplatin as preoperative chemotherapy. From cysteine to phenylalanine, the CDR3 is 14 amino acids long. Just CDR3 DNA is preserved here, 42 bases in frame from base 1. Sequences ENHRY (CDR1) and SYGVKD (CDR2) are obtained from the germline V gene. The data were taken from a study of esophageal squamous cell carcinoma under preoperative chemotherapy (dated 2018 in TCRdb). With regard to the full study: The study profiled TCR repertoires of both peripheral blood T cells and tumor-infiltrating lymphocytes. Repertoires from samples taken before paclitaxel-nedaplatin therapy were compared with repertoires from samples taken after paclitaxel-nedaplatin therapy. Five patients with primary esophageal squamous cell carcinoma were included in the cohort. The study examined the effect of paclitaxel-nedaplatin chemotherapy on T-cell receptor repertoires in patients with esophageal squamous cell carcinoma. Study-level results and caveats: Post-treatment tumor-infiltrating lymphocytes appeared partly derived from peripheral T cells migrating into the tumor, not solely from local clonal changes. TCR diversity increased significantly in peripheral T cells after chemotherapy, but not in tumor-infiltrating lymphocytes. Clonotype frequencies shifted immediately and substantially under paclitaxel-nedaplatin therapy, and abundant clones were more likely to contract than to amplify. A small cohort was used, with only a few patients with esophageal squamous cell carcinoma being analyzed.

Library preparation used PCR. The run used a HiSeq X Ten. High-throughput sequencing was used to characterize TCR repertoires. TCRdb handled the public reads itself, with Q25 trimming in fastp and clone calling in MiXCR, and kept productive beta chains. Rows matching on CDR3 protein sequence are summarized as one entry with the most common DNA and genes. The sample data list more than 9,500 distinct CDR3 sequences, and 45% to 60% of these were observed just once. Clones ranked in the top ten supply approximately 15% of the sample. The sample here was taken from a patient given preoperative chemotherapy. The receptor was isolated from a human donor with esophageal squamous cell carcinoma. The donor label of this sample is uncertain. This chain joins TRBV10-3 to TRBJ2-4, and possibly TRBD2, on 7 matching bases. The CDR3 protein is CAGHGGGGPDTQYF. At the DNA level, the sequence is TGTGCGGGCCACGGGGGCGGGGGACCAGATACCCAGTACTTC.